One sample yielded the 27 T cell receptor beta chains listed below, sequenced in a study of T-cell reconstitution after alpha-beta-depleted transplantation in children. Unique molecular identifiers tagged the TCRbeta library. TCRdb fed the PCR reads into MiXCR, producing one record per CDR3 protein. The sample yields thousands of distinct CDR3 sequences, approximately 14% seen once. The sample in question was PBMCs, obtained before TCRalphabeta/CD19-depleted stem cell transplant. The receptors were gathered from a boy between 5 and 17 years old with acute lymphoblastic leukemia, due to receive a stem cell transplant.

This clonotype is judged medium-sized (0.01 to 0.1%). The chain combines TRBV12-3 or TRBV12-4 with TRBJ1-2; D is uncertain. CDR3 length: 15 amino acids. Trimming took off 0 bases at V and 8 bases at J, with 16 bases between the two ends. DNA of the CDR3: TGTGCCAGCAGTTTAGCCTTGCTGGCCGGGGAGGGCTACACCTTC. It specifies CASSLALLAGEGYTF.

This clonotype rates as medium-sized. The V call is TRBV7-2, the J call TRBJ2-1; possibly TRBD1 for D (6 bases). V lost 5 bases and J 1 base, leaving 12 bases between the germline ends. CDR1 is SGHTA, CDR2 FQGNSA, per germline. CDR3 length: 15 amino acids. As DNA, the CDR3 is TGTGCCAGCAGCGCAGACAGGAAATCCTACAATGAGCAGTTCTTC. Amino acid sequence: CASSADRKSYNEQFF.

This clonotype has a count of ten or more. V usage is TRBV18 and J usage is TRBJ1-1; D is possibly TRBD1 (5 bases). The V end was cut by 4 bases, the J end by 11 bases, with 11 bases between. Germline V gene sequence: CDR1 KGHSH, CDR2 LQKENI. The CDR3 has 11 amino acids. This CDR3 reads CASSRDGGAFF. CDR3 DNA: TGTGCCAGCTCACGGGACGGAGGGGCTTTCTTT.

By proportion, this clonotype is medium-sized. This rearrangement joins TRBV14 to TRBJ1-5, with D maybe TRBD1 (6 bases). From germline, CDR1 is SGHDN and CDR2 FVKESK. With 6 bases removed from V and 3 bases from J, the gap between germline ends came to 21 bases. CDR3 length equals 17 residues. The CDR3 spells CASSLRNTGKANQPQHF. The CDR3 nucleotides read TGTGCCAGCAGTCTGAGAAATACAGGGAAGGCCAATCAGCCCCAGCATTTT. Looking up the rest from reference TRBV14 and TRBJ1-5 gives the full variable domain: EAGVTQFPSHSVIEKGQTVTLRCDPISGHDNLYWYRRVMGKEIKFLLHFVKESKQDESGMPNNRFLAERTGGTYSTLKVQPAELEDSGVYFCASSLRNTGKANQPQHFGDGTRLSIL.

This clonotype is termed medium-sized. The CDR3 DNA reads as TGTGCCAGCAGCTTAGAGGGACTAGCTACCGAGACCCAGTACTTC. This gives the protein CASSLEGLATETQYF. The chain carries TRBV7-9 and TRBJ2-5; TRBD2 matches 9 bases. The length of the CDR3 is 15 residues. The V and J ends lost 1 base and 5 bases, in that order; junction bases with no gene match: 5. Germline loops: CDR1 SEHNR, CDR2 FQNEAQ (reference sequence).

This clonotype counts as medium-sized. The chain couples TRBV7-2 to TRBJ2-2; TRBD2 matches at 10 bases. The CDR3 has 17 amino acids. In germline, CDR1 is SGHTA, CDR2 FQGNSA. Trimming took 1 base from V and 2 from J; bases not matched to a gene: 4. The CDR3 sequence: CASSLGVAGGNTGELFF. In DNA form, the CDR3 reads TGTGCCAGCAGCTTAGGGGTAGCGGGGGGCAACACCGGGGAGCTGTTTTTT.

By its share, this clonotype is medium-sized. This chain uses TRBV3-1 with TRBJ2-4, with unresolved D. Germline V gene sequence: CDR1 LGHDT, CDR2 YNNKEL (reference sequence). The CDR3 sequence is 16 residues long. The ends were cut back, 0 bases at V and 0 bases at J, with 9 bases in the middle. The CDR3 DNA follows: TGTGCCAGCAGCCAAGAGGAAGGGCTAGCCAAAAACATTCAGTACTTC. Its protein product is CASSQEEGLAKNIQYF.

This clonotype is medium-sized (0.01 to 0.1%) within its sample. V is TRBV7-2 and J is TRBJ2-2; D call uncertain. The CDR3 covers 14 residues. The V gene lost 5 bases and the J gene lost 1 base, with 8 bases spanning the gap. CDR1 and CDR2 from the germline V gene are SGHTA and FQGNSA. CDR3 sequence (DNA): TGTGCCAGCAGCCCGACACGGAACACCGGGGAGCTGTTTTTT. Translated, it gives CASSPTRNTGELFF.

This clonotype qualifies as medium-sized. The chain has TRBV20-1 and TRBJ2-5; tentatively, D is TRBD2 (6 bases). Germline CDR1 DFQATT, CDR2 SNEGSKA (reference sequence). V gave up 6 bases and J gave up 5 bases, with 19 bases separating them. The CDR3 has 14 residues. The CDR3 protein is CSAPAGRRVETQYF. The CDR3 DNA sequence: TGCAGTGCACCGGCGGGAAGGCGTGTGGAGACCCAGTACTTC.

V usage is TRBV6-5 and J usage is TRBJ2-5; no clear D. Germline assignment: CDR1 MNHEY and CDR2 SVGAGI. V was pared by 4 bases and J by 1 base, with 10 bases between. The CDR3 runs 14 residues. DNA for the CDR3: TGTGCCAGCAGTTCGAGCCTCTTCCAAGAGACCCAGTACTTC. It yields the protein CASSSSLFQETQYF.

This clonotype is labeled medium-sized. The V gene is TRBV4-3, the J gene TRBJ2-5; tentatively, D is TRBD1 or TRBD2 (6 bases each). Germline V CDR1 and CDR2: LGHNA, YSLEER. CDR3 length: 16 amino acids. V was cut by 3 bases and J by 4 bases, with 18 bases left in between. CDR3 region: CASSHLISGARETQYF. The DNA for the CDR3 is TGCGCCAGCAGCCATCTCATCTCGGGGGCCCGAGAGACCCAGTACTTC.

This clonotype was counted a few times. The CDR3 DNA reads TGTGCCAGCAGTTTGCGCCAGGGGATGGGCAAAAACATTCAGTACTTC. This encodes CASSLRQGMGKNIQYF. The V and J genes are TRBV27 and TRBJ2-4; tentatively, D is TRBD1 (6 bases). The CDR3 covers 16 residues. V was shortened by 3 bases and J by 3 bases, with 15 bases between the two germline ends. Germline V gene lookup returns CDR1 MNHEY and CDR2 SMNVEV (reference sequence).

By share of the sample, this clonotype is medium-sized. The chain joins TRBV20-1 to TRBJ2-7; 8 bases are a match to TRBD2. With V trimmed by 5 bases and J by 6 bases, 15 bases remained unmatched. Germline V CDR1 and CDR2: DFQATT, SNEGSKA (reference sequence). The CDR3 consists of 15 residues. CDR3 loop: CSALTGTSMGAEQYF. CDR3 sequence (DNA): TGCAGTGCTCTTACCGGGACTAGTATGGGGGCCGAGCAGTACTTC.

This clonotype is categorized as medium-sized. The V call is TRBV6-2 or TRBV6-3, the J call TRBJ1-5; D gene uncertain. This CDR3 spans 14 amino acids. Germline V gene sequence: CDR1 MNHEY, CDR2 SVGEGT. Trimming left V 3 bases short and J 5 bases short, with 11 bases between. CDR3 in DNA: TGTGCCAGCAGTTATCCCGGGAGCCATCAGCCCCAGCATTTT. Translated, it gives CASSYPGSHQPQHF.

This clonotype is classed as medium-sized (0.01 to 0.1%). V and J are TRBV7-2 and TRBJ1-2; maybe TRBD1 (5 bases). V dropped 8 bases and J dropped 3 bases, with 13 bases sitting between them. This CDR3 is 13 amino acids long. Germline lookup yields CDR1 SGHTA and CDR2 FQGNSA. Here the CDR3 DNA reads TGTGCCAGCGGGGGGGGAAGAGACTATGGCTACACCTTC. Its protein product is CASGGGRDYGYTF.

This clonotype has at least ten counts. The V call is TRBV28, the J call TRBJ2-3, with unresolved D. The length of the CDR3 is 16 residues. The V end was cut by 5 bases, the J end by 6 bases, with 21 bases between. The germline V gene has CDR1 MDHEN and CDR2 SYDVKM. CDR3 residues: CASSVSQIPPPDTQYF. The CDR3 region has the DNA TGTGCCAGCAGTGTAAGCCAGATTCCGCCACCCGATACGCAGTATTTT. Supplemented by reference TRBV28 and TRBJ2-3, the full variable domain reads DVKVTQSSRYLVKRTGEKVFLECVQDMDHENMFWYRQDPGLGLRLIYFSYDVKMKEKGDIPEGYSVSREKKERFSLILESASTNQTSMYLCASSVSQIPPPDTQYFGPGTRLTVL.

This clonotype is judged medium-sized. The chain combines TRBV7-2 with TRBJ1-6, with D unresolved. The CDR3 contains 15 residues. The ends were cut back, 2 bases at V and 0 bases at J, with 5 bases in the middle. The V gene's germline CDR1 is SGHTA and CDR2 FQGNSA. CDR3 bases: TGTGCCAGCAGCTTACCTAGCTCCTATAATTCACCCCTCCACTTT. Amino acid sequence: CASSLPSSYNSPLHF. Supplemented by reference TRBV7-2 and TRBJ1-6, the full variable domain reads GAGVSQSPSNKVTEKGKDVELRCDPISGHTALYWYRQSLGQGLEFLIYFQGNSAPDKSGLPSDRFSAERTGGSVSTLTIQRTQQEDSAVYLCASSLPSSYNSPLHFGNGTRLTVT.

In its sample, this clonotype ranks as medium-sized (0.01 to 0.1%). The chain combines TRBV20-1 with TRBJ2-1; possible D gene TRBD2, 6 bases. Per the germline V gene, CDR1 is DFQATT and CDR2 is SNEGSKA (reference sequence). The CDR3 extends over 11 amino acids. DNA for the CDR3: TGCACCGCGGACTATCGCAATGAGCAGTTCTTC. This sequence encodes CTADYRNEQFF.

This clonotype qualifies as medium-sized (0.01 to 0.1%). V and J are TRBV12-3 or TRBV12-4 and TRBJ2-1; 11 nucleotides line up with TRBD2. V was clipped by 5 bases and J by 3 bases; unmatched bases: 3. The CDR3 covers 15 residues. The chain's CDR3 is CASSVLAGDYNEQFF. CDR3 in DNA: TGTGCCAGCAGTGTACTAGCGGGAGACTACAATGAGCAGTTCTTC.

This clonotype is medium-sized in the sample. This chain joins TRBV7-9 and TRBJ1-2, with 7 bases lining up with TRBD1. Germline V gene lookup returns CDR1 SEHNR and CDR2 FQNEAQ (reference sequence). This CDR3 contains 15 residues. V trimming: 4 bases; J trimming: 5 bases; junction bases outside the gene matches: 10. For the CDR3, the DNA is TGTGCCAGCAGCTCACAAACCGGGACAGCTTATGGCTACACCTTC. This codes for CASSSQTGTAYGYTF.

This clonotype is classed as medium-sized. V gene TRBV12-3 or TRBV12-4 combines with J gene TRBJ1-3, with TRBD1 as a possible D gene (6 bases). CDR3 length: 14 residues. V was trimmed by 2 bases and J by 2 bases, leaving 7 bases between them. The chain's CDR3 is CASSLQGTGNTIYF. The CDR3 DNA sequence: TGTGCCAGCAGTTTACAGGGGACTGGAAACACCATATATTTT.

This clonotype has a count of ten or more. This chain connects TRBV19 to TRBJ2-1; TRBD2 matches at 9 bases. The CDR3 covers 13 residues. V trimming: 5 bases; J trimming: 6 bases; junction bases outside the gene matches: 2. Per germline, CDR1 LNHDA and CDR2 SQIVND (reference sequence). The CDR3, as DNA: TGTGCCAGTAGTTTGACTAGCGGCAATGAGCAGTTCTTC. Translating gives CASSLTSGNEQFF. Full variable domain (missing parts from reference TRBV19 and TRBJ2-1): DGGITQSPKYLFRKEGQNVTLSCEQNLNHDAMYWYRQDPGQGLRLIYYSQIVNDFQKGDIAEGYSVSREKKESFPLTVTSAQKNPTAFYLCASSLTSGNEQFFGPGTRLTVL.

By sample share, this clonotype is medium-sized (0.01 to 0.1%). This chain connects TRBV7-2 to TRBJ2-3, with D perhaps TRBD2 (6 bases). The CDR3 is 14 residues long. Trimming removed 2 bases at V and 3 bases at J, with 9 bases between. Germline V gene sequence: CDR1 SGHTA, CDR2 FQGNSA. CDR3 residues: CASSLWRGTDTQYF. For the CDR3, the DNA is TGTGCCAGCAGCTTATGGCGGGGAACAGATACGCAGTATTTT.

This clonotype ranks as medium-sized. The chain couples TRBV29-1 to TRBJ2-2; D is ambiguous. CDR3 length: 12 amino acids. Germline CDR1 reads SQVTM; CDR2 reads ANQGSEA. Deletions cut 2 bases from V and 3 bases from J, with 4 bases between. This CDR3 is CSVEPDTGELFF. The CDR3 DNA sequence: TGCAGCGTTGAACCAGACACCGGGGAGCTGTTTTTT.

Sample share makes this clonotype medium-sized. J is TRBJ2-7 and V is TRBV12-3 or TRBV12-4; D is perhaps TRBD1 (5 bases). The V end was cut by 7 bases, the J end by 0 bases, with 13 bases between. The CDR3 has 14 residues. The CDR3 region is CASTGVTGSYEQYF. CDR3 coding DNA: TGTGCCAGCACTGGGGTCACAGGCTCCTACGAGCAGTACTTC.

By share of the sample, this clonotype is medium-sized. The rearrangement uses TRBV5-1 and TRBJ2-7; TRBD1 aligns across 10 bases. Trimming took 1 base from V and 0 from J; bases not matched to a gene: 4. The length of the CDR3 is 16 residues. From germline, CDR1 is SGHRS and CDR2 YFSETQ. The CDR3 nucleotides read TGCGCCAGCAGCTTGCTGGGACAGGGGAACTCCTACGAGCAGTACTTC. The encoded protein is CASSLLGQGNSYEQYF. The variable domain in full, completed from reference TRBV5-1 and TRBJ2-7, reads KAGVTQTPRYLIKTRGQQVTLSCSPISGHRSVSWYQQTPGQGLQFLFEYFSETQRNKGNFPGRFSGRQFSNSRSEMNVSTLELGDSALYLCASSLLGQGNSYEQYFGPGTRLTVT.

V and J are TRBV7-2 and TRBJ2-4; D unresolved. Germline V gene sequence: CDR1 SGHTA, CDR2 FQGNSA. The CDR3 runs to 17 residues. Trimming took off 0 bases at V and 0 bases at J, with 12 bases between the two ends. The CDR3 DNA follows: TGTGCCAGCAGCTTAGCCGGAGTTACCCGAGCCAAAAACATTCAGTACTTC. It yields the protein CASSLAGVTRAKNIQYF. The variable domain in full, with the rest retrieved from reference TRBV7-2 and TRBJ2-4, is GAGVSQSPSNKVTEKGKDVELRCDPISGHTALYWYRQSLGQGLEFLIYFQGNSAPDKSGLPSDRFSAERTGGSVSTLTIQRTQQEDSAVYLCASSLAGVTRAKNIQYFGAGTRLSVL.